The 27 T cell receptor beta chains below come from one sample, sequenced in a study of cytomegalovirus exposure and HLA in healthy donors. 60 Vbeta and 13 Jbeta primers were used in PCR. This table comes from immunoSEQ multiplex PCR, and its TCRdb copy is limited to in-frame clones, with some not included. The sample includes roughly 100,000 clones, about 81% seen only once; the top ten take 2.1%. What was sequenced was PBMCs. The receptor source for this set is a man younger than 45 in good health and CMV-seronegative.

CDR3 protein: CASSLPGTAYEQYF. In DNA, the CDR3 is TGTGCCAGCAGTTTACCCGGGACAGCCTACGAGCAGTACTTC. The chain uses TRBV27 and TRBJ2-7; 7 nucleotides agree with TRBD1. Losses at the gene ends were 2 bases for V and 2 bases for J; bases not matched to a gene: 3. This CDR3 contains 14 residues. CDR1 and CDR2 (germline): MNHEY, SMNVEV (reference sequence).

The chain employs TRBV13 and TRBJ1-1; 8 bases agree with TRBD1. The junction had 8 bases not matched to a gene; V was cut back by 7 bases and J by 7 bases. CDR3 length: 13 residues. CDR1 and CDR2 from the germline V gene are PRHDT and FYEKMQ (reference sequence). The DNA of the CDR3 is TGTGCCAGCACCAGGGACAGGCTGTTTGAAGCTTTCTTT. It translates to CASTRDRLFEAFF.

The chain carries TRBV6-1 and TRBJ2-7; 11 nucleotides agree with TRBD1. CDR1 MNHNS and CDR2 SASEGT come from the germline V gene. V gave up 6 bases and J gave up 4 bases; unmatched junction bases: 2. There are 13 residues in the CDR3. The CDR3 DNA is TGTGCCAGCAGGGACAGGGGGCTGTACGAGCAGTACTTC. This sequence encodes CASRDRGLYEQYF.

This chain links TRBV4-1 with TRBJ2-7, with D perhaps TRBD2 (5 bases). The CDR3 runs 14 residues. CDR1 and CDR2 (germline): MGHRA, YSYEKL. Trimming pared 4 bases from V and 2 bases from J, leaving 12 bases between. The CDR3 sequence is CASSPIEGAYEQYF. DNA for the CDR3: TGCGCCAGCAGCCCCATTGAGGGAGCCTACGAGCAGTACTTC.

The J gene is TRBJ1-1, the V gene TRBV28; D uncertain. The germline V gene encodes CDR1 MDHEN and CDR2 SYDVKM. Trimming stripped 8 bases from V and 1 base from J, with 8 bases between. The CDR3 totals 12 residues. CDR3 sequence: CASCSGNTEAFF. DNA of the CDR3: TGTGCCAGCTGCTCAGGGAACACTGAAGCTTTCTTT.

The chain is built from TRBV5-1 and TRBJ2-5; TRBD2 might be the D (6 bases). TRBJ2-7 explains the end of the DNA better; the J call may be wrong. This CDR3 spans 15 amino acids. Germline V gene sequence: CDR1 SGHRS, CDR2 YFSETQ. CDR3 protein: CASSFLAELPYEQYF. CDR3 bases: TGCGCCAGCAGCTTTTTAGCGGAACTTCCCTACGAGCAGTACTTC.

The V and J genes are TRBV6-5 and TRBJ1-1, with a weak D call TRBD1 (5 bases). The CDR3 loop spans 16 amino acids. From germline, CDR1 is MNHEY and CDR2 SVGAGI. Trimming removed 4 bases at V and 1 base at J, with 16 bases between. CDR3 amino acids: CASSSPAGRGNTEAFF. The CDR3 DNA follows: TGTGCCAGCAGTTCCCCGGCAGGGAGGGGGAACACTGAAGCTTTCTTT.

This clone occurred once. The chain combines TRBV11-2 with TRBJ1-1, with D possibly being TRBD1 (6 bases). Per the germline V gene, CDR1 is SGHAT and CDR2 is FQNNGV. The CDR3 has 13 residues. V lost 5 bases and J 3 bases, leaving 10 bases between the germline ends. The CDR3 loop reads CASSVGQYTEAFF. DNA of the CDR3: TGTGCCAGCAGCGTCGGACAGTACACTGAAGCTTTCTTT.

Written as DNA, the CDR3 is TGCGCCAGCAGGAGACTGGATGATGGAACTAATGAAAAACTGTTTTTT. This translates into CASRRLDDGTNEKLFF. The genes are TRBV5-1 and TRBJ1-4; no clear D. The CDR3 totals 16 residues. CDR1 and CDR2 from the germline V gene are SGHRS and YFSETQ. Trimming left V 5 bases short and J 1 base short, with 15 bases between.

In its sample, this clone was seen a few times. This chain uses TRBV19 with TRBJ2-7; TRBD2 matches at 8 bases. The CDR3 contains 14 residues. Germline V gene sequence: CDR1 LNHDA, CDR2 SQIVND (reference sequence). The trim removed 6 bases at V and 0 bases at J, leaving 4 bases unmatched. The CDR3 spells CASRPAGGSYEQYF. CDR3 sequence (DNA): TGTGCCAGTAGACCTGCGGGGGGCTCCTACGAGCAGTACTTC.

The V gene is TRBV29-1, the J gene TRBJ2-1, with TRBD1 matching over 9 bases. Germline CDR1 reads SQVTM; CDR2 reads ANQGSEA. This CDR3 is 12 amino acids long. V lost 7 bases and J lost 6; bases outside the gene matches: 4. CDR3 in DNA: TGCAGCGACCGACAGGGGGGCAATGAGCAGTTCTTC. Protein: CSDRQGGNEQFF.

This chain links TRBV15 with TRBJ1-1; a possible D gene is TRBD1 (5 bases). Germline CDR1 reads LNHNV; CDR2 reads YYDKDF (reference sequence). This CDR3 has 14 amino acids. V shed 0 bases and J shed 5 bases, with 10 bases lying between them. CDR3 sequence reads: CATSREIGGTEAFF. CDR3 DNA sequence: TGTGCCACCAGCAGAGAGATCGGGGGGACTGAAGCTTTCTTT. Based on the CDR3 plus reference TRBV15 and TRBJ1-1, the full variable domain is DAMVIQNPRYQVTQFGKPVTLSCSQTLNHNVMYWYQQKSSQAPKLLFHYYDKDFNNEADTPDNFQSRRPNTSFCFLDIRSPGLGDTAMYLCATSREIGGTEAFFGQGTRLTVV.

The chain has TRBV9 and TRBJ2-6; TRBD2 matches 8 bases. This CDR3 has 15 amino acids. Trimming removed 2 bases from V and 3 bases from J; junction bases left unmatched: 1. Germline V gene lookup returns CDR1 SGDLS and CDR2 YYNGEE. CDR3 DNA: TGTGCCAGCAGCGTTAGCGGGAATGGGGCCAACGTCCTGACTTTC. Amino acid sequence: CASSVSGNGANVLTF.

About this clone itself: Germline is not matched at one junction end, which may reflect a read error. This chain connects TRBV27 to TRBJ2-7; TRBD1 matches at 7 bases. The V gene's germline CDR1 is MNHEY and CDR2 SMNVEV (reference sequence). The CDR3 is 14 residues long. The CDR3 protein is CASSFQTGSPIPFF. CDR3 nucleotides: TGTGCCAGCAGTTTCCAGACAGGGAGCCCTATTCCTTTCTTC.

This chain connects TRBV6-5 to TRBJ2-3, with 9 bases fitting TRBD2. J lost 5 bases, V lost 2 bases, and 8 bases had no gene match. CDR3 length: 16 amino acids. CDR1 MNHEY and CDR2 SVGAGI come from the germline V gene. CDR3: CASSYVAGGRGDTQYF. The DNA of the CDR3 is TGTGCCAGCAGTTACGTGGCGGGGGGGCGGGGAGATACGCAGTATTTT.

The V and J genes are TRBV7-8 and TRBJ1-6; 8 bases are a match to TRBD1. Per germline, CDR1 SGHVS and CDR2 FQNEAQ. The CDR3 has 14 amino acids. J gave up 9 bases and V 6 bases, and 7 bases lay outside the gene matches. CDR3 bases: TGTGCCAGCAGAGACAGGGGAGACGGTTCACCCCTCCACTTT. Its protein is CASRDRGDGSPLHF.

This clone showed up many times. For the CDR3, the DNA is TGTGCCACCCACAGGGGAACCGGGGCCAACGTCCTGACTTTC. The encoded protein is CATHRGTGANVLTF. The chain couples TRBV2 to TRBJ2-6; 7 bases align to TRBD1. The germline V gene has CDR1 SNHLY and CDR2 FYNNEI. This CDR3 is built from 14 residues. The junction had 7 bases not matched to a gene; V was cut back by 10 bases and J by 4 bases.

The chain joins TRBV28 to TRBJ1-2; D unresolved. The V gene lost 8 bases and the J gene lost 0 bases, with 7 bases spanning the gap. This CDR3 comprises 12 residues. From germline, CDR1 is MDHEN and CDR2 SYDVKM. The CDR3 reads CASRDTNYGYTF. Written as DNA, the CDR3 is TGTGCCAGCCGTGACACTAACTATGGCTACACCTTC.

The V and J genes are TRBV5-1 and TRBJ1-2, with D unresolved. This CDR3 region has 12 residues. With 4 bases removed from V and 3 bases from J, the gap between germline ends came to 7 bases. Germline CDR1 and CDR2: SGHRS and YFSETQ. The DNA for the CDR3 is TGCGCCAGCAGCCAGGACTACTATGGCTACACCTTC. Translation: CASSQDYYGYTF.

The rearrangement joins TRBV5-6 to TRBJ1-6; TRBD1 agrees at 8 bases. The CDR3 consists of 15 residues. Per germline, CDR1 SGHDT and CDR2 YYEEEE. The junction had 2 bases not matched to a gene; V was cut back by 0 bases and J by 6 bases. In nucleotides, the CDR3 is TGTGCCAGCAGCTTGGACAGGGGGATTAATTCACCCCTCCACTTT. The encoded protein is CASSLDRGINSPLHF.

The genes are TRBV6-6 and TRBJ2-2, with D unresolved. The CDR3 has 13 residues. Per the germline V gene, CDR1 is MNHNY and CDR2 is SVGAGI (reference sequence). Trimming took off 6 bases at V and 2 bases at J, with 7 bases between the two ends. The chain's CDR3 is CASSRPNTGELFF. The CDR3 DNA follows: TGTGCCAGCAGCCGTCCTAACACCGGGGAGCTGTTTTTT.

This sequence joins TRBV7-8 and TRBJ1-2; TRBD1 matches at 8 bases. V trimming: 5 bases; J trimming: 1 base; junction bases outside the gene matches: 9. CDR3 length: 16 residues. Germline V gives CDR1 SGHVS, CDR2 FQNEAQ. The CDR3 region has the DNA TGTGCCAGCAGCATATGGGACAGGAACAGTAACTATGGCTACACCTTC. This gives the protein CASSIWDRNSNYGYTF.

This chain links TRBV6-1 with TRBJ1-2; D possibly corresponds to TRBD1 (6 bases). The V gene's germline CDR1 is MNHNS and CDR2 SASEGT. The CDR3 runs 11 residues. V was clipped by 3 bases and J by 13 bases, with 12 bases between them. CDR3 in amino acids: CASSETGSPTF. The CDR3 DNA sequence: TGTGCCAGCAGTGAGACAGGTTCGCCCACCTTC.

The chain uses TRBV10-3 and TRBJ2-1; maybe TRBD1 (7 bases). The germline V gene has CDR1 ENHRY and CDR2 SYGVKD. The CDR3 extends over 16 amino acids. Between the trimmed V and J ends, which lost 3 bases and 1 base, there was a span of 13 bases. The CDR3 DNA reads as TGTGCCATCAGTGATTTATCAGGGGGGTCCTACAATGAGCAGTTCTTC. Translation gives CAISDLSGGSYNEQFF.

The chain has TRBV5-1 and TRBJ1-1; the D is unclear. The CDR3 consists of 14 residues. The V gene's germline CDR1 is SGHRS and CDR2 YFSETQ. Trimming shortened V by 7 bases and J by 5 bases, and 18 bases separated the two germline ends. Written as DNA, the CDR3 is TGCGCCAGCTCACTACCCGGGGTAGGAACTGAAGCTTTCTTT. This translates into CASSLPGVGTEAFF.

This chain connects TRBV19 to TRBJ2-1, with 9 bases that match TRBD1. Germline V CDR1 and CDR2: LNHDA, SQIVND (reference sequence). This CDR3 spans 17 amino acids. V trimming: 0 bases; J trimming: 0 bases; junction bases outside the gene matches: 3. CDR3 DNA: TGTGCCAGTAGTATAGATGGGGACAGGGACTCCTACAATGAGCAGTTCTTC. Protein sequence: CASSIDGDRDSYNEQFF.

The chain combines TRBV11-2 with TRBJ1-2, with 8 positions matching TRBD1. Germline CDR1 and CDR2: SGHAT and FQNNGV. The CDR3 sequence is 16 residues long. The V segment lost 7 bases and the J segment 2 bases; nucleotides outside the gene matches: 12. The CDR3 sequence is CASIGPGQGGNYGYTF. The CDR3 DNA reads as TGTGCCAGCATCGGCCCCGGACAGGGCGGCAACTATGGCTACACCTTC.